The text below deals with one TCR beta chain. The antigen is undetermined. The entry originates in a study of cytomegalovirus exposure and HLA in healthy donors. Study findings and constraints: The authors considered a cluster of highly shared sequence variants likely to be a sequencing artifact. Most of the CMV-associated TCR beta chains (in a later analysis) appeared to be HLA-restricted.

Primers included in the PCR were 60 Vbeta and 13 Jbeta primers. Sequencing was performed with immunoSEQ multiplex PCR; in TCRdb, only in-frame clones are kept and a portion is missing. The sample has approximately 160,000 clones; about 80% are singletons. Input material: PBMCs. The TCR originated in a man younger than 30 in good health and CMV-seropositive.

In nucleotides, the CDR3 is TGTGCCAGCAATTGGAGGGGCGATCAGCCCCAGCATTTT. This translates into CASNWRGDQPQHF. The chain combines TRBV6-1 with TRBJ1-5, with a possible D match to TRBD1 (5 bases). This CDR3 region has 13 residues. Germline CDR1 reads MNHNS; CDR2 reads SASEGT. V was pared by 7 bases and J by 5 bases, with 12 bases between.